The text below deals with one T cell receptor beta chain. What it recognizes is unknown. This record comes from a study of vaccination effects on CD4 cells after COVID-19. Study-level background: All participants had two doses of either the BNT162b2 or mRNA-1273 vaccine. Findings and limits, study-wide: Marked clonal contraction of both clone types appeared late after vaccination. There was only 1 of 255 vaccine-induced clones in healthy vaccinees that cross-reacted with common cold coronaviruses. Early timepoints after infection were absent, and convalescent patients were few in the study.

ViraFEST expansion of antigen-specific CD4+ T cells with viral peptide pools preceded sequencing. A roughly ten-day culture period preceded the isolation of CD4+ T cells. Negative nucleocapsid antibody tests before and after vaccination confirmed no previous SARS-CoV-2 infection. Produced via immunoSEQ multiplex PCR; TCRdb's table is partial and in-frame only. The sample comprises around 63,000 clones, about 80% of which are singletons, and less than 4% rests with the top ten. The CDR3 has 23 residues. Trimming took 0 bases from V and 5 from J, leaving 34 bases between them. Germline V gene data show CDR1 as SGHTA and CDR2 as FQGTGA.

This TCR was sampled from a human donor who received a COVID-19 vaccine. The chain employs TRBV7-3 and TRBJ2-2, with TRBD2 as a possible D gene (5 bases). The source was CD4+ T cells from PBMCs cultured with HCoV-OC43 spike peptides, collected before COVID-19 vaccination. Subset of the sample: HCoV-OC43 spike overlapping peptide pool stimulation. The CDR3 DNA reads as TGTGCCAGCAGCTTAACCCGCCCTCCGGGATCAAGCCCCCCCGGCAAGAGAACCGGGGAGCTGTTTTTT. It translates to CASSLTRPPGSSPPGKRTGELFF.